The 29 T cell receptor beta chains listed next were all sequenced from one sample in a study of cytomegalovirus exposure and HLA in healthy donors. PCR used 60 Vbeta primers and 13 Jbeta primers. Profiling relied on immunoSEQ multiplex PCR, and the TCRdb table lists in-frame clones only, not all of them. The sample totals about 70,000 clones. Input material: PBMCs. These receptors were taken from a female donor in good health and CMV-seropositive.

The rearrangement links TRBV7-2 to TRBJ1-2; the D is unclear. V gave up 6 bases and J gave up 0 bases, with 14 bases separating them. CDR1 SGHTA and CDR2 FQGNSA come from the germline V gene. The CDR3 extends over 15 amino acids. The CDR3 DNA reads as TGTGCCAGCAGTCCGTCCGGGAAAGCTAACTATGGCTACACCTTC. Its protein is CASSPSGKANYGYTF.

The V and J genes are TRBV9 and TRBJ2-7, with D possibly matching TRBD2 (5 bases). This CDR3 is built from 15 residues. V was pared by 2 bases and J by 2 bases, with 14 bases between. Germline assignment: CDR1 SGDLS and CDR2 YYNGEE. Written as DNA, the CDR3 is TGTGCCAGCAGCGTGACCGGGGAGTTCCCCTACGAGCAGTACTTC. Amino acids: CASSVTGEFPYEQYF.

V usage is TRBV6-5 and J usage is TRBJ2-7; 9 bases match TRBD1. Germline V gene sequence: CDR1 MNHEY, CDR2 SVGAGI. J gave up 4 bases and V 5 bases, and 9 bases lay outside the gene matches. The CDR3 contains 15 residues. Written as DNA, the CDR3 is TGTGCCAGCAGTACAGGGGGCGCGCGGTTTTACGAGCAGTACTTC. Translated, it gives CASSTGGARFYEQYF.

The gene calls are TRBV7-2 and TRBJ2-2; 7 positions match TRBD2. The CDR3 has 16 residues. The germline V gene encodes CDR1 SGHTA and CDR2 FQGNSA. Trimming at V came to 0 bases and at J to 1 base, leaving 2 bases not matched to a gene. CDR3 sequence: CASSLASGGNTGELFF. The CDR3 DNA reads TGTGCCAGCAGCTTAGCCTCGGGAGGGAACACCGGGGAGCTGTTTTTT.

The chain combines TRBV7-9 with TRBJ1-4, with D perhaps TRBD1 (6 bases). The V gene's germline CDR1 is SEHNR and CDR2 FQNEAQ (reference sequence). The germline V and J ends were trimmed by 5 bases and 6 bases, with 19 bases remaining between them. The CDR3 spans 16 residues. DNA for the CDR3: TGTGCCAGCAGCCCGCGACAGGAAAGGGCGTATGAAAAACTGTTTTTT. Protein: CASSPRQERAYEKLFF.

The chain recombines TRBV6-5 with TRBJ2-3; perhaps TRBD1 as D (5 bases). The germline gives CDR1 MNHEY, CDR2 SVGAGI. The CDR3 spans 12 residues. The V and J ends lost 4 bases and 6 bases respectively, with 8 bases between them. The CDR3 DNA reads TGTGCCAGCAGTTCTCCAGGGGATACGCAGTATTTT. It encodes CASSSPGDTQYF.

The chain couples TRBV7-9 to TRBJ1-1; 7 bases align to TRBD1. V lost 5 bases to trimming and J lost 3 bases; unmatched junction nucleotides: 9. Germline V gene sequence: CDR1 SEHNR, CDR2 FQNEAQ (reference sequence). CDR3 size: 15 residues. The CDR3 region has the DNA TGTGCCAGCAGCGAGGGACAGCCCGGGGACACTGAAGCTTTCTTT. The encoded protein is CASSEGQPGDTEAFF.

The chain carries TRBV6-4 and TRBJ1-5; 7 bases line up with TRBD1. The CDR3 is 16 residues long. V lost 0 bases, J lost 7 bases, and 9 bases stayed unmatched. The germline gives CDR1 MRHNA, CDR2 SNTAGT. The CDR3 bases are TGTGCCAGCAGTGACTCCCGCACAGGGGCGGACCAGCCCCAGCATTTT. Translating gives CASSDSRTGADQPQHF.

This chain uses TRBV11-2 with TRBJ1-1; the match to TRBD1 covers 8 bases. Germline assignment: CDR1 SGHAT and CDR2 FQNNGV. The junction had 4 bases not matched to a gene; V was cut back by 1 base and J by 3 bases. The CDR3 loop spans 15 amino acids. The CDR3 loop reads CASSLAGQGDTEAFF. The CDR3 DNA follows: TGTGCCAGCAGCTTAGCAGGACAGGGCGACACTGAAGCTTTCTTT.

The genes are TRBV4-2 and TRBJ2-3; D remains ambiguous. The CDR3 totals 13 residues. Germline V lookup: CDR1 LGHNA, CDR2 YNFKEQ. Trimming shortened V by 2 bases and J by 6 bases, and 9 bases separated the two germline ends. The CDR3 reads CASSQIGHDTQYF. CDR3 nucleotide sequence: TGTGCCAGCAGCCAAATTGGGCACGATACGCAGTATTTT.

In nucleotides, the CDR3 is TGTGCCAGCAGCGAGGGTCGAGGTGCAATTTTTGAAAAACTGTTTTTT. This gives the protein CASSEGRGAIFEKLFF. The chain uses TRBV7-8 and TRBJ1-4; no clear D. Trimming pared 5 bases from V and 7 bases from J, leaving 20 bases between. This CDR3 region has 16 residues. Germline CDR1 SGHVS, CDR2 FQNEAQ.

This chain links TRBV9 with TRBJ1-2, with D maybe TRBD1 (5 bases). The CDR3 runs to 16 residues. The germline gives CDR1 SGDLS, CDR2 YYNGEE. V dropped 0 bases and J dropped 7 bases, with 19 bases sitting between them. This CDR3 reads CASSVASTRRGSGYTF. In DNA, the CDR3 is TGTGCCAGCAGCGTAGCATCCACCCGACGGGGGAGTGGCTACACCTTC.

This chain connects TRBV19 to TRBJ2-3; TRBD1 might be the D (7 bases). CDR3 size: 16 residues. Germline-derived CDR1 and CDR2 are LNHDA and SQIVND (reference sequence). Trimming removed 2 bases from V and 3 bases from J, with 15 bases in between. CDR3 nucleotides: TGTGCCAGTAGTATAAAATTGGCAGGGGGGACAGATACGCAGTATTTT. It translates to CASSIKLAGGTDTQYF.

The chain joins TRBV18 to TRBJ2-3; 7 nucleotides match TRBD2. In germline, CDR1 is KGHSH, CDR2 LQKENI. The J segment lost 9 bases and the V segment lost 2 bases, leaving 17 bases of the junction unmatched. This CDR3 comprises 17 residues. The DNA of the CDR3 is TGTGCCAGCTCACCAATAAAAAGTAGCGGGTTCCATGACACGCAGTATTTT. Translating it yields CASSPIKSSGFHDTQYF. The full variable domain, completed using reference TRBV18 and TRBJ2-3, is NAGVMQNPRHLVRRRGQEARLRCSPMKGHSHVYWYRQLPEEGLKFMVYLQKENIIDESGMPKERFSAEFPKEGPSILRIQQVVRGDSAAYFCASSPIKSSGFHDTQYFGPGTRLTVL.

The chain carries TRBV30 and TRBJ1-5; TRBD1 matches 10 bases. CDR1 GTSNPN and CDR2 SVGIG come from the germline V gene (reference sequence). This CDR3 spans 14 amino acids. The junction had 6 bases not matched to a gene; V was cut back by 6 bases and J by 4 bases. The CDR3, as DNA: TGTGCCTGTACGACAGGGGGCGGTAATCAGCCCCAGCATTTT. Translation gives CACTTGGGNQPQHF.

Written as DNA, the CDR3 is TGTGCCAGCAGCCAAACAGGGCCCTTAGCTTTCTTT. It codes for CASSQTGPLAFF. The V gene is TRBV14, the J gene TRBJ1-1; perhaps TRBD1 as D (6 bases). The V gene lost 2 bases and the J gene lost 10 bases, with 11 bases spanning the gap. This CDR3 has 12 residues. CDR1 SGHDN and CDR2 FVKESK come from the germline V gene.

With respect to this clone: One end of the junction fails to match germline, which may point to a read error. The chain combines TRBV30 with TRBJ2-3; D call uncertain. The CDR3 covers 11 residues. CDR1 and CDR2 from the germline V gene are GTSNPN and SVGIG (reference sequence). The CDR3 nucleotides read TGTGCCTGGAGTGTTGTCCCAACGCTGGCTTTT. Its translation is CAWSVVPTLAF.

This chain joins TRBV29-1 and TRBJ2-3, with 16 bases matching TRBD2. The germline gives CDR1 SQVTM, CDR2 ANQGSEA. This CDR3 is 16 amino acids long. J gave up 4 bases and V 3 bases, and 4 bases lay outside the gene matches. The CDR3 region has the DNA TGCAGCGTTGATGGGACTAGCGGGAGGGAGCCAGATACGCAGTATTTT. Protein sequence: CSVDGTSGREPDTQYF.

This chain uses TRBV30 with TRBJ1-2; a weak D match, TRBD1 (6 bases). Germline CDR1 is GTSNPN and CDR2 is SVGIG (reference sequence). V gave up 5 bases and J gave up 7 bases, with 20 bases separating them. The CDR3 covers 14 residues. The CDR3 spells CAWSTGRGLGGYTF. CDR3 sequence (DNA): TGTGCCTGGTCTACGGGGCGGGGGCTGGGTGGCTACACCTTC.

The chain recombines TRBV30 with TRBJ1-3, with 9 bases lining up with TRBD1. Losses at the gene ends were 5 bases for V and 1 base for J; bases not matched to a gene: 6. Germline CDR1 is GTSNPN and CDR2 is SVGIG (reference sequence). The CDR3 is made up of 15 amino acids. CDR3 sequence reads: CAWSTGGASGNTIYF. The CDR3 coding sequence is TGTGCCTGGTCAACAGGGGGCGCGTCTGGAAACACCATATATTTT.

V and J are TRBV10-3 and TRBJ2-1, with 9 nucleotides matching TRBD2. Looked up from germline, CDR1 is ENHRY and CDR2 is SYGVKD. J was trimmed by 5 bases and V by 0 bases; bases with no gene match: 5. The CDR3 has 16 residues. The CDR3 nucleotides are TGTGCCATCAGTGAGTCGTCGGCTAGCGGGGACAATGAGCAGTTCTTC. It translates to CAISESSASGDNEQFF.

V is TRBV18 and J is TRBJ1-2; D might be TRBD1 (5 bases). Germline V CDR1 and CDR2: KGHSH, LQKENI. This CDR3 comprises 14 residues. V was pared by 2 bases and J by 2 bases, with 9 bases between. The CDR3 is CASSPDRSNYGYTF. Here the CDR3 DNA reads TGTGCCAGCTCACCAGACAGATCCAACTATGGCTACACCTTC.

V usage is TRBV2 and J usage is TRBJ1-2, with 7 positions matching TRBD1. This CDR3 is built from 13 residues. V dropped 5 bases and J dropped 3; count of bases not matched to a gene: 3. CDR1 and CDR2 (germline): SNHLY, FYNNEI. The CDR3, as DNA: TGTGCCAGCAGTACCGACAGGGACTATGGCTACACCTTC. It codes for CASSTDRDYGYTF.

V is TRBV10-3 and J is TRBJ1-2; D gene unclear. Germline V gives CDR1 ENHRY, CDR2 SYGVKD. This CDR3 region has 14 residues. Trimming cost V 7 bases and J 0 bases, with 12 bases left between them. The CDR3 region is CAIKPQASNYGYTF. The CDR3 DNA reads TGTGCCATCAAACCCCAGGCTTCTAACTATGGCTACACCTTC.

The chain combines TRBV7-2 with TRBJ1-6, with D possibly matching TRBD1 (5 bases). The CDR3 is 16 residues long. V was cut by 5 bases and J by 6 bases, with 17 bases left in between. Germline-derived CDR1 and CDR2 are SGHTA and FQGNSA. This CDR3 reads CASSPNFQGTNSPLHF. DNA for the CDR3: TGTGCCAGCAGCCCAAATTTTCAGGGTACTAATTCACCCCTCCACTTT.

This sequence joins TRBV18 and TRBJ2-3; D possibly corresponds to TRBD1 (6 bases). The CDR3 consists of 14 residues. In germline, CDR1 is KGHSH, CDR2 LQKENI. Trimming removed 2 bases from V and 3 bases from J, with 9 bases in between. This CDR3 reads CASSPGQGTDTQYF. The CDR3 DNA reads TGTGCCAGCTCACCAGGGCAGGGGACAGATACGCAGTATTTT.

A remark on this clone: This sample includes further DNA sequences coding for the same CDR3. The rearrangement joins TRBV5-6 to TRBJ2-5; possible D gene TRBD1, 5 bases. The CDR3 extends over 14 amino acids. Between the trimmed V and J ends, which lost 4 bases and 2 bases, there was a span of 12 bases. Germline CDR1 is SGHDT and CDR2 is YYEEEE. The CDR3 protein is CASSHSTGQETQYF. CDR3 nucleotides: TGTGCCAGCAGCCACTCCACAGGACAAGAGACCCAGTACTTC.

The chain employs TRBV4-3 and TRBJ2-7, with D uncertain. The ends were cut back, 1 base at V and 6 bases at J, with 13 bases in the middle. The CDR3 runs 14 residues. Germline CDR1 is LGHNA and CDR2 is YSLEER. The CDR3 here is CASSQVSRSSEQYF. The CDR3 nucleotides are TGCGCCAGCAGCCAAGTGAGTCGGTCTAGCGAGCAGTACTTC.

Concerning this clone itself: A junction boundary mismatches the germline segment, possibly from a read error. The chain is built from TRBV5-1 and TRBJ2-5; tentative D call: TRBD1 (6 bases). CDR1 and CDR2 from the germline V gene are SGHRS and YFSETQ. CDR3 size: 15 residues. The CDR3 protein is CASSWALRGAENQYF. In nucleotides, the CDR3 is TGCGCCAGCAGCTGGGCCCTCAGGGGTGCAGAGAACCAGTACTTC.